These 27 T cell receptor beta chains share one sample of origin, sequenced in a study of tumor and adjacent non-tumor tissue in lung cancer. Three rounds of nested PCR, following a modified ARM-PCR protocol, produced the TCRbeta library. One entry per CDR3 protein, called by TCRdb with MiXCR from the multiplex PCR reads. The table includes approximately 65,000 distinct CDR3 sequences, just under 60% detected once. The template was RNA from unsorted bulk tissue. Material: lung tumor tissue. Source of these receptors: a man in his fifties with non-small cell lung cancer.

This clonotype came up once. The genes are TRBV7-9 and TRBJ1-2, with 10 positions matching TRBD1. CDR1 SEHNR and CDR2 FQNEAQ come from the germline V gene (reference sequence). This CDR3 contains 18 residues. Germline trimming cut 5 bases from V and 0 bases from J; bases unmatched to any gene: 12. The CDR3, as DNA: TGTGCCAGCAGCCTGGCTCCGGGACAGGGGCGAGCTAACTATGGCTACACCTTC. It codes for CASSLAPGQGRANYGYTF.

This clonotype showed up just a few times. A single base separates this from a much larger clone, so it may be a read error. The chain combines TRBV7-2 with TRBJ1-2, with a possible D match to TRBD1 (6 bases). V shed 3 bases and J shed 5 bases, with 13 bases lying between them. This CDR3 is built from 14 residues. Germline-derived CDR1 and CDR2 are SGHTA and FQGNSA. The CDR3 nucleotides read TGTGCCAGCAGCTTGCGGGACACTCAATATGGCTACACCTTC. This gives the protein CASSLRDTQYGYTF.

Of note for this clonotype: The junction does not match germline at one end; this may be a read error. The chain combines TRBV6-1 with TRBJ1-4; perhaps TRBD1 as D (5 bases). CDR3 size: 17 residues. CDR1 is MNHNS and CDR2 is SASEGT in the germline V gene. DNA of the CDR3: TGTGCCAGCAGTGGCGTTCTATCCTGGGGCACTAATGAAAAACTATTTTTT. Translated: CASSGVLSWGTNEKLFF.

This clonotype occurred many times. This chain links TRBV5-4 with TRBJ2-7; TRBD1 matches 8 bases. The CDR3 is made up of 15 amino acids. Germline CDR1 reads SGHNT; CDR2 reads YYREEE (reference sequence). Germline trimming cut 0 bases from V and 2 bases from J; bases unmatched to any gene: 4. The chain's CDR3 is CASSLAGTGAYEQYF. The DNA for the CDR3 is TGTGCCAGCAGCTTGGCGGGGACAGGCGCCTACGAGCAGTACTTC.

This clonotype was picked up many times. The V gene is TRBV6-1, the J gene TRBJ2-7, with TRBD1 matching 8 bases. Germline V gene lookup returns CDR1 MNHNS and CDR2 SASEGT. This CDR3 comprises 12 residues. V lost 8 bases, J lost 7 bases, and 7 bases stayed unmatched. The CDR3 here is CASAGGAGEQYF. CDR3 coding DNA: TGTGCCAGCGCAGGGGGCGCGGGGGAGCAGTACTTC.

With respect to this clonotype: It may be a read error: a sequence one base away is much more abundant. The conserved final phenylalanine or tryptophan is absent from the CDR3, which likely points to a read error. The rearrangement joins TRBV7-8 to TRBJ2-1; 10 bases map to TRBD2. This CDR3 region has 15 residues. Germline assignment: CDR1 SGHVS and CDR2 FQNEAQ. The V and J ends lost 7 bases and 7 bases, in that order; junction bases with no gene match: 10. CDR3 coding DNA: TGTGCCAGCAACCCTACTAGCGGGACAACAAATGAGCAGTTCCTC. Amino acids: CASNPTSGTTNEQFL.

CDR3 amino acids: CSAPPGDGAQYF. DNA for the CDR3: TGCAGTGCCCCTCCGGGGGACGGGGCCCAGTACTTC. This chain connects TRBV20-1 to TRBJ2-4; TRBD2 might be the D (6 bases). The CDR3 loop spans 12 amino acids. The germline gives CDR1 DFQATT, CDR2 SNEGSKA (reference sequence). V lost 6 bases and J 13 bases, leaving 19 bases between the germline ends.

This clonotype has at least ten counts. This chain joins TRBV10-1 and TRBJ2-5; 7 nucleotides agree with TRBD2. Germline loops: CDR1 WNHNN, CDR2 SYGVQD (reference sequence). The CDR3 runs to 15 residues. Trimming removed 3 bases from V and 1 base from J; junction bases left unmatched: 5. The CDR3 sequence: CASSEAGRPQETQYF. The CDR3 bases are TGCGCCAGCAGTGAAGCGGGGAGGCCCCAAGAGACCCAGTACTTC.

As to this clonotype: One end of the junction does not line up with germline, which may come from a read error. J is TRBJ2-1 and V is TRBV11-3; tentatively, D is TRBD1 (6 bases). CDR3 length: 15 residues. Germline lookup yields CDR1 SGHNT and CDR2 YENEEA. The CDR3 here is CASSLDNEGHNEKLF. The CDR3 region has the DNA TGTGCCAGCAGCTTAGATAATGAGGGACACAATGAGAAGCTCTTC.

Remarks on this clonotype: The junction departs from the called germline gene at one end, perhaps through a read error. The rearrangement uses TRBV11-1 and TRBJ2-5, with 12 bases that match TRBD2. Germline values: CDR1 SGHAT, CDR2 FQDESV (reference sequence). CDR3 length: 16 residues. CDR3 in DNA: TGTGCCAGAAGCTCCTGGACTAGCGGGGTACAAGAGAGCCAGTGCTTC. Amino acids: CARSSWTSGVQESQCF.

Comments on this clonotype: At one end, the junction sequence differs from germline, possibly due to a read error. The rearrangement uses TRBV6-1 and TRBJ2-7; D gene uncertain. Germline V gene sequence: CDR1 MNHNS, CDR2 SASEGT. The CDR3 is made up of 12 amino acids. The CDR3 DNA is TGTGTCAGCAGTGAATGGGTCTACGAGCAGTACTTC. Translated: CVSSEWVYEQYF.

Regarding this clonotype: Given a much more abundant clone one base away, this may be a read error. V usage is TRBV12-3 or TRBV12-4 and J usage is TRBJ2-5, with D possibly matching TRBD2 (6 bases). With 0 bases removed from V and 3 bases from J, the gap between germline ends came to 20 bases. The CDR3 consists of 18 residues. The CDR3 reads CASSLAARLGWFEETQYF. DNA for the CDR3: TGTGCCAGCAGTTTAGCCGCCCGACTAGGCTGGTTCGAAGAGACCCAGTACTTC.

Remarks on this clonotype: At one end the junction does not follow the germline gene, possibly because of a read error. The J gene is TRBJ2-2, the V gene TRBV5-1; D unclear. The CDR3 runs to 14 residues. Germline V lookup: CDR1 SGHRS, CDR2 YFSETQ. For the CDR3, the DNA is TGCGCCAGCAGCTCCCGAAGGAACACCGGTGAGCTGTTTTTT. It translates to CASSSRRNTGELFF.

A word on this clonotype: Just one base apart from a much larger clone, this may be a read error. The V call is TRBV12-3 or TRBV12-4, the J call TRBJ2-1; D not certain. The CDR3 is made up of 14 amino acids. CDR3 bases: TGTGTCAGCGAGTCATCGTCTCCCTACAATGAGCAGTTCTTC. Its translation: CVSESSSPYNEQFF.

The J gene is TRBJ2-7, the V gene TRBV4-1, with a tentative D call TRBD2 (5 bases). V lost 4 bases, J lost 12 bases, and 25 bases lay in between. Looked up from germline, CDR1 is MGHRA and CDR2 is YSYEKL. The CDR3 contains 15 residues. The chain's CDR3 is CASSPTSRAPRKGYF. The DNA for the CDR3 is TGCGCCAGCAGCCCTACCTCGAGGGCACCAAGAAAAGGGTACTTC.

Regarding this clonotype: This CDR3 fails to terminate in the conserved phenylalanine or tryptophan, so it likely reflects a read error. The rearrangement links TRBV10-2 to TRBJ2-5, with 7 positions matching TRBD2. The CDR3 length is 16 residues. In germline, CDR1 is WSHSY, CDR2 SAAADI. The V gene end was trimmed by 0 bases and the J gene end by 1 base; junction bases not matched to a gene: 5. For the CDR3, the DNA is TGCGCCAGCAGTGAGTCGACAGCGGGGCGCCAAGAGACCCAGTACTCC. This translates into CASSESTAGRQETQYS.

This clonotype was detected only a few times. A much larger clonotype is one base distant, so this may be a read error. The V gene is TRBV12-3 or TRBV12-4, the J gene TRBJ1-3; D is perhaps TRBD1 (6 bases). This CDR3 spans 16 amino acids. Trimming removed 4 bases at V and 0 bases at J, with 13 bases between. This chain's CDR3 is CASSYTWTVSGNTIYF. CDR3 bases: TGTGCCAGCAGTTACACTTGGACAGTCTCTGGAAACACCATATATTTT.

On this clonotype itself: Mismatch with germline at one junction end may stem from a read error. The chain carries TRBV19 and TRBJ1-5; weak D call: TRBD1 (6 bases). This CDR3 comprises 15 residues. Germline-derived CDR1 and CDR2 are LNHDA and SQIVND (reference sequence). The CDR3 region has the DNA TGTGCCAGTAGTCCCGGGACAAGTATCAATCAGCCCCATCATTTT. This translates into CASSPGTSINQPHHF.

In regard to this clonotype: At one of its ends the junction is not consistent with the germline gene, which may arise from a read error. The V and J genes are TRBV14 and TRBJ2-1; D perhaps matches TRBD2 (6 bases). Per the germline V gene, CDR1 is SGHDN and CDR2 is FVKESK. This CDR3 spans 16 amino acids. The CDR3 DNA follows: TGTGCCAACAGCCAATTCTCCGAACTAGCTAACAATGAGCAGTTCTTC. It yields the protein CANSQFSELANNEQFF.

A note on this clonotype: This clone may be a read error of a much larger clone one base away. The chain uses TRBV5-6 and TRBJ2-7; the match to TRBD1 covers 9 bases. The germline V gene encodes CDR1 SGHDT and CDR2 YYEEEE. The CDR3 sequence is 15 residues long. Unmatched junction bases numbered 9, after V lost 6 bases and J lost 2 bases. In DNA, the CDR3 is TGTGCCAGCAACTTTACAGGGGGCCGTACCTACGAGCAGTACTTC. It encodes CASNFTGGRTYEQYF.

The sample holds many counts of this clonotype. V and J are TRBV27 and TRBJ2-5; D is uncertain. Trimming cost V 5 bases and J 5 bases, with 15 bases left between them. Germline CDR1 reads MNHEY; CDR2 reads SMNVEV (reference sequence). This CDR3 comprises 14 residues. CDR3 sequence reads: CASSPGRSPETQYF. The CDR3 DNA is TGTGCCAGCAGTCCCGGACGATCCCCCGAGACCCAGTACTTC.

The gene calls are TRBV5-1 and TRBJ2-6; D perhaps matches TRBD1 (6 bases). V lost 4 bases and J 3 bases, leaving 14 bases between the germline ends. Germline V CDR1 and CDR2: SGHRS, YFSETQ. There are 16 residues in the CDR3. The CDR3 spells CASSRTGNYGANVLTF. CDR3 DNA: TGCGCCAGCAGCAGAACAGGGAACTATGGGGCCAACGTCCTGACTTTC.

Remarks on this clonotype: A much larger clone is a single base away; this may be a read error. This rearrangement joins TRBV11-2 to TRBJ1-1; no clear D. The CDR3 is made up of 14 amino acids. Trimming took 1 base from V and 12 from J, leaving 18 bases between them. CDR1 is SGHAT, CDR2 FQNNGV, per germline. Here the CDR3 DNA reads TGTGCCAGCAGCTTAGCAGCGGCGTCCAGAGGGACTTTCTTT. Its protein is CASSLAAASRGTFF.

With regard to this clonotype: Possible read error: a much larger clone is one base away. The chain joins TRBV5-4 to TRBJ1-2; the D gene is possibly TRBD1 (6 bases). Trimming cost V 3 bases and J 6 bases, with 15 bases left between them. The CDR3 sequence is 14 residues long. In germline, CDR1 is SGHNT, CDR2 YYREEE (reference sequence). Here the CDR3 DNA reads TGTGCCAGCAGCTCTCGGACAGTGTTGGATGGCTACACCTTC. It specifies CASSSRTVLDGYTF.

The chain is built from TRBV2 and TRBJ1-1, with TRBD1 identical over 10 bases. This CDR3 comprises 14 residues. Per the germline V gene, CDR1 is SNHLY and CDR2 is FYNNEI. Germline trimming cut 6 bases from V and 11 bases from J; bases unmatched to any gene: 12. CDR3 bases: TGTGCCAGCAGACTTGACAGGGGGCTTGGTGGCGCTTTCTTT. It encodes CASRLDRGLGGAFF.

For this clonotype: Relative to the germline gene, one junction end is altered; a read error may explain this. CDR3 in amino acids: CAISVSPSSSETQYF. The CDR3 region has the DNA TGTGCCATAAGTGTGTCTCCGTCCTCGTCTGAGACCCAGTACTTC. The chain recombines TRBV10-3 with TRBJ2-5; D not resolved. The CDR3 totals 15 residues. Germline loops: CDR1 ENHRY, CDR2 SYGVKD.

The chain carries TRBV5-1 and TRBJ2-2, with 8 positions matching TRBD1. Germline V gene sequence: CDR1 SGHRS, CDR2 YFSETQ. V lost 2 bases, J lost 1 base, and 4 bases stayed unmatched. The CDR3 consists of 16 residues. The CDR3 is CASSFSGQGNTGELFF. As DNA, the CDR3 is TGCGCCAGCAGCTTCTCCGGACAGGGGAACACCGGGGAGCTGTTTTTT.